This note documents a single T cell receptor (beta chain) sequence. Its antigen is still unknown. This entry comes from a study of beta chain features in type 1 diabetes. Study conclusions and caveats: Highly expressing activated T cells could be over-counted with a cDNA template. TCRB CDR3s were moderately but significantly shorter in Type 1 diabetes patients in all four CD4+ subsets.

Germline V gene data show CDR1 as GTSNPN and CDR2 as SVGIG (reference sequence). Losses at the gene ends were 2 bases for V and 5 bases for J; bases not matched to a gene: 5. This CDR3 is 15 amino acids long. The authors reverse transcribed all of the isolated RNA, so sequencing captured expressed TCRB transcripts. Sequenced by immunoSEQ multiplex PCR; TCRdb stores in-frame clones only, minus some. The sample includes 350,000 or so clones, roughly a fifth of them seen just once. Material: naive CD4+ T cells from blood. The rearrangement joins TRBV30 to TRBJ2-5; 13 bases match TRBD2. The source is a woman aged 18-35 years in good health. Here the CDR3 DNA reads TGTGCCTGGAGTTCACTAGCGGGGGGGCTGGAGACCCAGTACTTC. Amino acids: CAWSSLAGGLETQYF. Using reference TRBV30 and TRBJ2-5 for the parts outside the CDR3, the full variable domain is SQTIHQWPATLVQPVGSPLSLECTVEGTSNPNLYWYRQAAGRGLQLLFYSVGIGQISSEVPQNLSASRPQDRQFILSSKKLLLSDSGFYLCAWSSLAGGLETQYFGPGTRLLVL.